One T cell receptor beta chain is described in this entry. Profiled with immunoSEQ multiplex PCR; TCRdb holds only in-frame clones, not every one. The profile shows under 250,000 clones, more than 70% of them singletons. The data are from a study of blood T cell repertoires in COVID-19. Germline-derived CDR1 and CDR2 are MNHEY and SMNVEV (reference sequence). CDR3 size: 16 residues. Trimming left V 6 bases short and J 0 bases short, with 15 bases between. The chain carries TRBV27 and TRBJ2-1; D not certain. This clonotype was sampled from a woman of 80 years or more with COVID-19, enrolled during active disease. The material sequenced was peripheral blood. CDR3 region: CASSTYIPRSYNEQFF. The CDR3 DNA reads TGTGCCAGCAGCACCTATATTCCACGCTCCTACAATGAGCAGTTCTTC.